This T cell receptor beta chain was documented in a study of long-term antiretroviral therapy in people with HIV (dated by TCRdb to 2021 to 2024). About the investigation overall: The earliest samples were collected approximately a decade before the 2015 WHO recommendation for immediate ART, a period when ART was typically delayed until CD4 counts fell. A retrospective serial study tested whether changes in peripheral blood TRB repertoire composition and diversity were associated with ART initiation and durable HIV suppression. The cohort contributed over 150 cryopreserved PBMC samples from 30 adults with confirmed HIV infection, collected serially over a mean of approximately 6 years (range 1-12). Of the 30 to 35 participants with HIV, roughly twelve were female. Test extractions of a monoclonal T-cell line alongside 33 polyclonal samples showed no cross-contamination during QIAcube processing. Paper-wide results and their limitations: The samples were dated from about 2004 to 2018, and the ART regimens that were used may be less effective than current ART regimens. Narrower CDR3 length ranges were observed in HIV repertoires than in controls, and an antigen-experienced repertoire with only a slight naive shift after ART was suggested by the network structure. Since PBMC availability was limited, sequencing covered only the TCR beta chain, with no alpha chain pairing. A significant increase in TRB diversity was found to be associated with ART initiation, although TRB diversity was observed to remain significantly below that of transplant donor controls even after long-term ART. Because pre-ART samples had limited cell numbers, unsorted PBMC were profiled rather than sorted CD4+ and CD8+ T cells. The repertoire was dominated across all time points by expanded TRB clones identified before ART initiation, although this dominance was seen to fluctuate and to decrease in many PLHIV after ART. Inferences about post-ART repertoire changes were limited because no data were available on ART adherence, viral resistance or therapy changes.

To note about this clone: Its antigen specificity is not known. Base qualities were left out, and no much larger clone turns up one base away.

Sequencing of the TRB variable region was done with the immunoSEQ hsTCRB v3.0 assay at survey level resolution. TRB sequencing targeted a depth of about 40,000-50,000 T-cell genomes per sample. TRB libraries were pooled and sequenced on an Illumina MiSeq using a v3 150-cycle kit. In the paper's pipeline: Repertoire analysis was run in R within a reproducible Nextflow workflow that covered QC, data transformation and analysis. LymphoSeq2, an R package for exploring AIRR-Seq data, was used to implement the custom analyses. A few samples that yielded fewer than 5000 total TRB sequences were excluded, so that about 200 HIV repertoires were analyzed. Among the roughly 190 retained HIV repertoires, about 57 were collected before ART initiation and 120 to 140 after ART initiation. Repertoires were downsampled to 5000 TRB nucleotide sequences, with summary statistics averaged over 100 downsampling iterations. Only TRB sequences with CDR3 regions of at least seven amino acids were retained for analysis. Diversity was assessed using a clonality score derived from Shannon entropy and using the Gini coefficient. In the repertoire networks, any two of the top 5000 CDR3 amino acid sequences were connected whenever the two sequences differed by an edit distance of one. Antigen specificity groups and MHC restriction were predicted for TRB CDR3 amino acid sequences with GLIPH2. Known CMV, EBV, HIV or tissue antigen associations were flagged by matching CDR3 amino acid sequences against VDJdb and McPAS-TCR. Pre-ART, post-ART and control groups were compared with Wilcoxon signed-rank tests and Holm-Bonferroni correction. TCRdb carries this immuneACCESS record with in-frame sequences only. Its versions omit some clonotypes, under half of them owing to an unresolved V gene in the studies checked, with the rest unexplained. Clone size and V and J calls were adopted from that table, with D and trimming inferred from the DNA. The sample table contains around 11,000 clones; only one count was recorded for 81% of them. The ten most abundant clones make up around 18% of the sample.

To be included, a participant needed at least one PBMC sample from before ART initiation plus at least two post-ART samples. Treatment was received in the United States of America by all participants with HIV. Cryopreserved samples of about 0.95-10 million PBMC were thawed and washed before DNA extraction. At the time of the earliest PBMC sample, participants with HIV were aged between roughly 20 and 54 years. PBMC samples were contributed by each participant from 1-4 timepoints before ART initiation and 2-8 timepoints after ART initiation, with a median of 7 samples. Serial HIV viral load, CD4+ T-cell count, ART history and demographic data were obtained for every participant. Genomic DNA was extracted from unsorted PBMC with a Qiagen kit on a QIAcube, processed in batches of 12 samples. There are 16 amino acids in the CDR3, from cysteine to phenylalanine inclusive. Kept here is only the CDR3 DNA, which spans 48 bases and is read in frame from base 1. The germline V gene supplies CDR1 SGHDN and CDR2 FVKESK. Trimming costs V 0 bases and J 2 bases, and their ends lie 14 bases apart.

The rearranged segments are TRBV14 and TRBJ2-7; confidence is insufficient to name the D gene. This clonotype was obtained from a man aged 35 to 55 with HIV. The specimen comprised unsorted PBMCs, sampled 1.8 years after starting antiretroviral therapy. The CDR3 protein sequence reads: CASSQDVSAGTYEQYF. The bases are TGTGCCAGCAGCCAAGATGTGAGTGCCGGAACCTACGAGCAGTACTTC.